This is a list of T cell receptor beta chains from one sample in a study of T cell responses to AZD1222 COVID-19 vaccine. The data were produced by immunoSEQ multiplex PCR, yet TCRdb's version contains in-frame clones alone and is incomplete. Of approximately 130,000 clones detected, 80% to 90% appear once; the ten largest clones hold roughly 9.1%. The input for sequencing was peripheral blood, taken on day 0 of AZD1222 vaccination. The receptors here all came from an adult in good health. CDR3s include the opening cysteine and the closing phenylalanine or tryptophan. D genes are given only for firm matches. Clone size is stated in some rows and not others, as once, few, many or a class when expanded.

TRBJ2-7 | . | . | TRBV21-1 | TGTGCCAGCAGCAAACTGGGGGGGTACCTCTACGAGCAGTACTTC | CASSKLGGYLYEQYF
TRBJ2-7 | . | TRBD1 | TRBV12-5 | TGTGCTAGTGCAGGGGACAGGGGATACGAGCAGTACTTC | CASAGDRGYEQYF
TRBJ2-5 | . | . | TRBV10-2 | TGCGCCAGCAAGGACCCCAGTACAAGTGAGACCCAGTACTTC | CASKDPSTSETQYF
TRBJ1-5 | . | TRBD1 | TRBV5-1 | TGCGCCAGCAGCACGACAGGGCGCAATCAGCCCCAGCATTTT | CASSTTGRNQPQHF
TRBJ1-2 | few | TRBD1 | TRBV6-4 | TGTGCCAGCAAGGGACAGGGGGAGAGTGGCTACACCTTC | CASKGQGESGYTF
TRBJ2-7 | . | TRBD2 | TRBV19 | TGTGCCAGTAGTACCGGGACTAGCGCCTCCTACGAGCAGTACTTC | CASSTGTSASYEQYF
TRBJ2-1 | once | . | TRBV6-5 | TGTGCCAGCAGTTACTCATCAGGGGACTACAATGAGCAGTTCTTC | CASSYSSGDYNEQFF
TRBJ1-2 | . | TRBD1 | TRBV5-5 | TGTGCCAGCAGCTTGGCCCTCCGGGACAGTTACTATGGCTACACCTTC | CASSLALRDSYYGYTF
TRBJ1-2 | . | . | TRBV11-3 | TGTGCCAGCAGCTCCATAGGCCCCTATGGCTACACCTTC | CASSSIGPYGYTF
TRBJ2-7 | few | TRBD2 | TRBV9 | TGTGCCAGCAGTGGGGCGGGAGCTACATACGAGCAGTACTTC | CASSGAGATYEQYF
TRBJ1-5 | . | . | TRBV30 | TGTGCCTGGAAAACACCAGGCTTAGGCAATCAGCCCCAGCATTTT | CAWKTPGLGNQPQHF
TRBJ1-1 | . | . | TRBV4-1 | TGCGCCAGCATCCGTTTCCCGGAGGGGGGGTACACTGAAGCTTTCTTT | CASIRFPEGGYTEAFF
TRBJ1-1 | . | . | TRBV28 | TGTGCCAGCAGGGCAGGTGGAGGTCATGGGGCTTTCTTT | CASRAGGGHGAFF
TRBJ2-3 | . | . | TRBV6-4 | TGTGCCAGCAGGGAACAGGGTTCAGATACGCAGTATTTT | CASREQGSDTQYF
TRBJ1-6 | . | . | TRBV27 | TGTGCCACCAGGTTGGAGGGCTTTAATAATTCACCCCTCCACTTT | CATRLEGFNNSPLHF
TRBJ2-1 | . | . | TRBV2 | TGTGCCAGCAGCTACGGGAGCTCCTACAATGAGCAGTTCTTC | CASSYGSSYNEQFF
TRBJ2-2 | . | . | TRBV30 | TGTGCCTGGACGGAACTTAACACCGGGGAGCTGTTTTTT | CAWTELNTGELFF
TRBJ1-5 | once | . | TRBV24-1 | TGTGCCACCAACCCTGGGGCTGGTCAGCCCCAGCATTTT | CATNPGAGQPQHF
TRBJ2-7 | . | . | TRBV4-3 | TGCGCCAGCAGCCAAGATGGGGGGAGTTCGGCCTACGAGCAGTACTTC | CASSQDGGSSAYEQYF
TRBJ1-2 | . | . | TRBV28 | TGTGCCAGCAGGACCGGATTCGCGGGGGACTATGGCTACACCTTC | CASRTGFAGDYGYTF
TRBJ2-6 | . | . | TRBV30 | TGTGCCTGGAGTGTAATCGGATCTGGGGCCAACGTCCTGACTTTC | CAWSVIGSGANVLTF
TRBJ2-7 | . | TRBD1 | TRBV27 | TGTGCCAGCAGTCCTATCCCCTCAGGGGGCATCGTCGAGCAGTACTTC | CASSPIPSGGIVEQYF
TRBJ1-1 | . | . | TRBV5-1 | TGCGCCAGCAGCTTAGAGACGATTACTTCTGAAGCTTTCTTT | CASSLETITSEAFF
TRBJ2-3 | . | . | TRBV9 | TGTGCCAGCAGCCCCCAGGCTGGCGGCCTCCAAGATACGCAGTATTTT | CASSPQAGGLQDTQYF
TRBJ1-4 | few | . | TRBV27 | TGTGCCAGCAGTCCATGGGGAGGGGTTGGGGCGGTAGAAAAACTGTTTTTT | CASSPWGGVGAVEKLFF
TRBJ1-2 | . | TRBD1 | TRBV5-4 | TGTGCCAGCAGCTGGGACAGGGGGAGCTATGGCTACACCTTC | CASSWDRGSYGYTF
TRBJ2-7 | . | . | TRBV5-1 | TGCGCCAGCAGCTGGACGGTAGTGGCGACCTACGAGCAGTACTTC | CASSWTVVATYEQYF
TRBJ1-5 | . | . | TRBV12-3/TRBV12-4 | TGTGCCAGCAGTTTAACTCCTCGACAGCCCCAGCATTTT | CASSLTPRQPQHF
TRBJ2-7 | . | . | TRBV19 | TGTGCCAGTAGCCCGACCCTCACGTACGAGCAGTACTTC | CASSPTLTYEQYF
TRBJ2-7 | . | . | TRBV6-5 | TGTGCCAGCAGTTCCGCCTACGAGCAGTACTTC | CASSSAYEQYF
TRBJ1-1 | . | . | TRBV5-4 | TGTGCCAGCACCCGGGGTCCATCGAACACTGAAGCTTTCTTT | CASTRGPSNTEAFF
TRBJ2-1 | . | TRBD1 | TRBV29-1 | TGCAGCGTACGGACAGGAAAATCCTACAATGAGCAGTTCTTC | CSVRTGKSYNEQFF
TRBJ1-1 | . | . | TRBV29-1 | TGCAGCGTGGCTACAGGGTTCCCGAACACTGAAGCTTTCTTT | CSVATGFPNTEAFF
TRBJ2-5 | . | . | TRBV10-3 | TGTGCCATCAGTCCAAGGACAGCCCAAGAGACCCAGTACTTC | CAISPRTAQETQYF
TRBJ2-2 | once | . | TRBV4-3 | TGCGCCAGCAGCCAAGGGAAGCGGGTGAACACCGGGGAGCTGTTTTTT | CASSQGKRVNTGELFF
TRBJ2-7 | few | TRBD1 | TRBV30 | TGTGCCTGGGTTCGGGACAGACCCTACGAGCAGTACTTC | CAWVRDRPYEQYF
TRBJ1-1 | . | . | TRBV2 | TGTGCCACCCAGTTAACGGGGAACACTGAAGCTTTCTTT | CATQLTGNTEAFF
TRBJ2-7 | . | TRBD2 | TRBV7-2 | TGTGCCAGCAGCAAAGGGACTAGCGGGGGGGGTTCCTACGAGCAGTACTTC | CASSKGTSGGGSYEQYF
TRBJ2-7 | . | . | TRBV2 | TGTGCCAGCAGTGAAATGGCACCTCTGGGGGAGCAGTACTTC | CASSEMAPLGEQYF
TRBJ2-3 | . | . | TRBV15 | TGTGCCACCAGCCTCGACCGTGCAGATACGCAGTATTTT | CATSLDRADTQYF
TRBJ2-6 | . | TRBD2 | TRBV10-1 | TGCGCCAGCAGTGAGCGAGCGGGAGGCTTCTCTGGGGCCAACGTCCTGACTTTC | CASSERAGGFSGANVLTF
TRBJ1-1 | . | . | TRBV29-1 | TGCAGCGTTGCCGAGTCATCGAACACTGAAGCTTTCTTT | CSVAESSNTEAFF
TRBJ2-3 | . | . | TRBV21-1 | TGTGCCAGCAGCAAAGTTTTTCCCAGTACGACAGATACGCAGTATTTT | CASSKVFPSTTDTQYF
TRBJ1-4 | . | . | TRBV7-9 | TGTGCCAGCAGCACAGGCGCGTTGGGACAACCTAATGAAAAACTGTTTTTT | CASSTGALGQPNEKLFF
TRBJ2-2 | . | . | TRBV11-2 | TGTGCCAGCAGCGGAACCAAACGGAACACCGGGGAGCTGTTTTTT | CASSGTKRNTGELFF